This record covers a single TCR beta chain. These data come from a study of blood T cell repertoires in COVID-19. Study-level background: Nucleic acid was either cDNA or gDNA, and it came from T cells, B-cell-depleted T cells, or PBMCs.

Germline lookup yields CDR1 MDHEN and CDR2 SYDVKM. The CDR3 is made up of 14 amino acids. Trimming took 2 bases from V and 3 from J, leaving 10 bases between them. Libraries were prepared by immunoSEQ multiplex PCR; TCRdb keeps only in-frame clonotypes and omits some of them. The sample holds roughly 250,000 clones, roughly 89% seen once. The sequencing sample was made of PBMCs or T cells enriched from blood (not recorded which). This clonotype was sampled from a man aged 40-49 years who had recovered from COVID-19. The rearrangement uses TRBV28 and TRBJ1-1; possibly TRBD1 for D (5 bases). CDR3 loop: CASSLRGRDTEAFF. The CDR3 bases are TGTGCCAGCAGTTTAAGGGGCAGGGACACTGAAGCTTTCTTT.